This entry is about one T cell receptor (beta chain). This clonotype has only a few counts. Which antigen it targets is not known. Base qualities are not at hand, and no much larger clone is one base apart. Preparation of the library involved 5' RACE. The run used an Illumina HiSeq 2500. The second PCR ran for about 6 to 12 cycles and used a J-beta primer mix along with a sample-barcoded 5' primer. A unique molecular identifier was introduced onto each TCR beta cDNA molecule by a template-switch 5' adaptor carrying 12 random nucleotides. At least 2.5 million CDR3-containing paired-end reads were obtained from each sample. First-strand cDNA was synthesized from all RNA with the Mint cDNA synthesis kit, primed by a TRBC-specific oligonucleotide. Following uracil-DNA glycosylase treatment, all cDNA underwent a first 18-cycle PCR with the universal primers M1SS and BC2_uni_R. Processing in the source paper ran as follows. Normalization of each sample was performed by random selection of 1 million high-quality reads, each carrying a distinct molecular identifier. Reads with shared molecular identifiers were discarded instead of being binned into consensus sequences. MiTCR, set to a Q25 quality threshold and the strictest error-elimination algorithm, was used for CDR3 identification, clonotype clustering and error correction. Lower-bound total TCR beta diversity was estimated with a nonparametric unseen species model using Euler transformation. Using fastp at Q25 and MiXCR, TCRdb reprocessed the public reads and kept productive beta chains. Entries are consolidated by CDR3 protein sequence, retaining the most common genes and DNA. Clone size and V and J calls follow TCRdb, not the original study. The sample yields about 510,000 distinct CDR3 sequences; roughly a quarter were counted once. The ten biggest clones cover over 3.5% of the sample.

This entry belongs to a study of blood T cells in healthy people across ages (dated by TCRdb to 2015 to 2017). Concerning the study at large: Template switching captured roughly one uniquely barcoded TCR beta cDNA molecule per two T cells in model experiments. The study measured age-related changes in TCR beta repertoire diversity using deep sequencing normalized with unique cDNA molecular identifiers. The donors were split into four age groups: young (average about 16 years), middle-aged (39), aged (more than 60) and long-lived (approximately 80). Two additional independent replicas of 1 million unique cDNA reads from the same blood draw were analyzed for two donors (one aged 18 to 30 and one aged 80 or older).

Systemically healthy Caucasian individuals from Russia, 35 to 50 in total and aged roughly 6 to 95 years, were included as donors. Each donor gave roughly 9.5 milliliters of peripheral blood, collected into EDTA-treated Vacutainer tubes. PBMCs were isolated by Ficoll-Paque density-gradient centrifugation, with at least 6 million obtained per sample. Total RNA was extracted from PBMCs with Trizol reagent, with at least 6 micrograms obtained per sample. Naive CD45RAhigh/CD27high T cell percentages were measured by flow cytometry on a PBMC aliquot from every donor. CDR1 and CDR2 were assigned from the germline V gene (reference sequence) as SGHKS and YYEKEE. Reading from cysteine to phenylalanine, the CDR3 counts 15 amino acids. Just CDR3 DNA is preserved here, 45 bases in frame from base 1. V is trimmed back by 2 bases and J by 2 bases, and the junction contains 4 bases that no gene match accounts for.

The paper as a whole reports these results and caveats: Conclusive comparison of naive and antigen-experienced compartments was prevented by the profiling of bulk unsorted PBMCs. Compared with the aged group, more naive CD4+ T cells, fewer expanded clones and increased TCR diversity were shown by the long-lived group, suggesting age selection. As age increased, observed TCR beta diversity per million T cells dropped in a roughly linear way, and a significant reduction was already evident by age roughly 36. Total diversity estimates from one million sequenced T cells were considered lower bounds and underestimates. A strong correlation was found between observed TCR beta diversity and the percentage of naive T cells measured by flow cytometry. Donor CMV infection status was unknown, potentially confounding age-related changes in expanded clonotypes.

These data are also associated with another study on T cells of mothers and their children. The second paper further reports: Donors were nine systemically healthy Caucasian individuals: three mothers and their six children. cDNA synthesis used all of the extracted RNA, with 1.5 ug of RNA in each 15 ul reaction. In the second PCR, the M1S primer introduced both the sample barcodes and 2-4 random nucleotides. More than 9.5 million TCR beta CDR3 reads were obtained from each mother, and about 3 million reads were obtained from each child. Thymic selection shapes the output of TCR recombination in a similar way in related and unrelated pairs, and inherited differences have a minor effect. Related mother-child pairs always showed normalized repertoire overlap that was slightly higher than in unrelated mother-child pairs, though the difference was never significant. No persistent microchimeric T cell clones were found, with a detection sensitivity of approximately 94 clones per million clonotypes. Deep NGS was used in the study to compare the TCR beta repertoires of mothers and children and to look for features that separate related mother-child pairs from unrelated individuals. On average, the children were around 11 +/- 4 years old, while the mothers were 40 +/- 4 years old. Libraries were sequenced on Illumina HiSeq 2000 with 100+100 nt paired-end reads after adapter ligation with NEBNext reagents. To prevent cross-contamination, the mother and child libraries were prepared a month apart and were sequenced in separate runs. Each donor had between about 450,000 and 2,100,000 distinct TCR beta clonotypes identified. Naive TCR beta clonotypes were estimated from low-frequency clonotypes matched to each donor's FACS-determined naive share, without sorting.

The receptor was derived from a boy between 2 and 10 years old in good health. Sequencing used blood. The chain links TRBV5-5 with TRBJ2-3; TRBD2 aligns with 8 central bases. The bases are TGTGCCAGCAGCTTCCTAGCGGGCCTCACAGATACGCAGTATTTT. Its protein product is CASSFLAGLTDTQYF.